This TCR beta chain was observed in a study of beta chain features in type 1 diabetes. Study background: There were approximately 100,000,000 sorted cells examined across all samples.

Regarding this clone: Its antigen is not identified.

Reverse transcribing all isolated RNA meant expressed TCRB transcripts were sequenced. TCRdb keeps only in-frame clones here, not all; method: immunoSEQ multiplex PCR. Seen here are 300,000 or so clones, approximately 14% observed once, and the top ten hold less than 0.02%. Trimming left V 4 bases short and J 2 bases short, with 17 bases between. The CDR3 totals 16 residues. CDR1 is LGHNA, CDR2 YSLEER, per germline. Cells sorted by CD45RO/CCR7/CD25/CD127/CD95/CD27 comprised CD4+ naive, central memory, regulatory and stem cell-like memory cells. General study points: When Type 1 diabetes patients were examined, their TCRB CDR3s proved moderately but significantly shorter in all four CD4+ subsets.

The V gene is TRBV4-3, the J gene TRBJ1-2, with unresolved D. The source of this sequence is a man between 25 and 39 years old with type 1 diabetes. Sequenced material: naive CD4+ T cells from blood. Written as DNA, the CDR3 is TGCGCCAGCAGCCGCCTTTACCGCGCGGAGAACTATGGCTACACCTTC. This translates into CASSRLYRAENYGYTF.